This T cell receptor (beta chain) stems from a study of blood T cell repertoires in COVID-19. About the research overall: Material from acute and convalescent COVID-19 was sourced from the United States, Italy and Spain. T cells, B-cell-depleted T cells, or PBMCs supplied cDNA or gDNA.

Generated by immunoSEQ multiplex PCR, the TCRdb table keeps only in-frame clones and is missing some. The table records 110,000 to 150,000 clones, about 80% of them present only once. Germline V gene data show CDR1 as SGDLS and CDR2 as YYNGEE. The CDR3 is 14 residues long. Trimming removed 3 bases at V and 16 bases at J, with 23 bases between. The clonotype originates from a human donor in a cohort sampled during active COVID-19. The sample comprised peripheral blood. The V gene is TRBV9, the J gene TRBJ1-3; no definite D call. As DNA, the CDR3 is TGTGCCAGCAGCGGATCCGGGTCTCAAGCTCGCCATTATTTT. Residues: CASSGSGSQARHYF.